This passage covers 20 T cell receptor beta chains from one sample sequenced in a study of regulatory T cells in long-lasting Graves disease (dated by TCRdb to about 2021). Sample time point, as interpreted from the label and publication: newly diagnosed GD, antithyroid drugs for less than 3 months. For both TCR sequencing and RNA sequencing, RNA was extracted from PBMCs using TRIzol. Library preparation was by multiplex PCR. The instrument was an Illumina HiSeq 4000. iRepertoire HTBI primers and Arm-PCR amplification of CDR3 regions were used to construct TCR beta libraries. TCRdb itself trimmed the public reads at Q25 with fastp, ran MiXCR and retained productive beta chains. Entries are consolidated by CDR3 protein sequence, retaining the most common genes and DNA. The sample profile shows hundreds of thousands of distinct CDR3 sequences; roughly 15% of them were found once. Around a sixth of the sample goes to the ten largest clones.

In addition, the sample was reused for a study of T cells in Graves' hyperthyroidism and ophthalmopathy.

Sequenced material: peripheral blood mononuclear cells (PBMCs), taken at new diagnosis, from a patient treated with antithyroid drugs. The receptors here all came from a woman aged 25 to 39 with Graves disease. Donor details come from another sample of the same person, matched by shared clones.

The V gene is TRBV6-1, the J gene TRBJ2-3; no clear D. The CDR3 covers 11 residues. Deletions cut 6 bases from V and 6 bases from J, with 7 bases between. The germline gives CDR1 MNHNS, CDR2 SASEGT. CDR3 protein: CASREWDTQYF. The CDR3 DNA sequence: TGTGCCAGCAGGGAGTGGGATACGCAGTATTTT.

The V call is TRBV28, the J call TRBJ2-7; D is unresolved. From germline, CDR1 is MDHEN and CDR2 SYDVKM. V lost 4 bases and J lost 2, with 12 bases in between. CDR3 length: 14 residues. The CDR3 DNA follows: TGTGCCAGCAGTTCCCGGTGGCGAACCTACGAGCAGTACTTC. This codes for CASSSRWRTYEQYF.

V is TRBV10-3 and J is TRBJ2-7; 13 bases match TRBD2. V gave up 6 bases and J gave up 6 bases; unmatched junction bases: 8. Germline assignment: CDR1 ENHRY and CDR2 SYGVKD. The length of the CDR3 is 15 residues. The CDR3 sequence is CAISPRLAGGFEQYF. The CDR3 bases are TGTGCCATCAGCCCAAGACTAGCGGGAGGTTTCGAGCAGTACTTC.

The rearrangement joins TRBV30 to TRBJ2-7, with D tentatively TRBD1 or TRBD2 (5 bases each). The CDR3 length is 14 residues. Germline V gene data show CDR1 as GTSNPN and CDR2 as SVGIG (reference sequence). V lost 2 bases and J lost 7, with 18 bases in between. CDR3 coding DNA: TGTGCCTGGAGTTCCTACCGGGGCTCGGGAGAGCAGTACTTC. It is translated as CAWSSYRGSGEQYF.

This clonotype has just a few counts. Sequence at one end of the junction differs from germline and may be a read error. V is TRBV7-7 and J is TRBJ2-3, with D possibly TRBD1 on 6 matching bases. The CDR3 runs to 14 residues. In germline, CDR1 is SSHAT, CDR2 FNYEAQ (reference sequence). The CDR3 here is CASSFDRTSDTQYF. The CDR3 DNA reads TGTGCTAGCAGCTTCGACAGGACCTCAGATACGCAGTATTTT.

This clonotype was recorded many times. The chain carries TRBV6-1 and TRBJ2-3; 7 bases map to TRBD1. V was clipped by 6 bases and J by 3 bases; unmatched bases: 9. The germline V gene has CDR1 MNHNS and CDR2 SASEGT. This CDR3 comprises 15 residues. The CDR3 DNA reads TGTGCCAGCAGCCCCGGGACAGTTAGAACAGATACGCAGTATTTT. Residues: CASSPGTVRTDTQYF.

This chain joins TRBV5-1 and TRBJ1-1; no clear D gene. Trimming stripped 1 base from V and 4 bases from J, with 17 bases between. CDR3 size: 16 residues. Germline lookup yields CDR1 SGHRS and CDR2 YFSETQ. The CDR3 protein is CASSLSGGSGSTEAFF. The CDR3 DNA reads TGCGCCAGCAGCTTGTCGGGTGGGTCCGGTAGCACTGAAGCTTTCTTT. Variable domain in full (rest from reference TRBV5-1 and TRBJ1-1): KAGVTQTPRYLIKTRGQQVTLSCSPISGHRSVSWYQQTPGQGLQFLFEYFSETQRNKGNFPGRFSGRQFSNSRSEMNVSTLELGDSALYLCASSLSGGSGSTEAFFGQGTRLTVV.

This clonotype was seen ten or more times. This chain links TRBV28 with TRBJ1-5, with D unclear. Between the trimmed V and J ends, which lost 10 bases and 8 bases, there was a span of 21 bases. This CDR3 spans 14 amino acids. Germline V CDR1 and CDR2: MDHEN, SYDVKM. The CDR3 DNA is TGTGCCACCCGAGAACAAAGGACTCTAAAGCCCCAGCATTTT. As protein: CATREQRTLKPQHF.

This sequence joins TRBV27 and TRBJ2-4; TRBD2 is a possible D gene (6 bases). With 4 bases removed from V and 10 bases from J, the gap between germline ends came to 20 bases. CDR1 MNHEY and CDR2 SMNVEV come from the germline V gene (reference sequence). The CDR3 has 15 amino acids. The CDR3 DNA follows: TGTGCCAGCAGTTGGGGAACGGGACTGGGAGAAATTCAGTACTTC. It codes for CASSWGTGLGEIQYF.

Ten or more counts support this clonotype. The rearrangement joins TRBV6-5 to TRBJ1-5, with D unclear. Trimming left V 2 bases short and J 3 bases short, with 11 bases between. This CDR3 contains 15 residues. Germline loops: CDR1 MNHEY, CDR2 SVGAGI. For the CDR3, the DNA is TGTGCCAGCAGTTACCCCGGACTGGACAATCAGCCCCAGCATTTT. Protein: CASSYPGLDNQPQHF.

The chain has TRBV27 and TRBJ1-2; a possible D gene is TRBD1 (5 bases). This CDR3 contains 15 residues. V dropped 3 bases and J dropped 3 bases, with 14 bases sitting between them. In germline, CDR1 is MNHEY, CDR2 SMNVEV (reference sequence). The DNA for the CDR3 is TGTGCCAGCAGTTTTATTGGGACCGACTACTATGGCTACACCTTC. Protein sequence: CASSFIGTDYYGYTF.

Many counts were recorded for this clonotype. This rearrangement joins TRBV5-1 to TRBJ1-3; 8 nucleotides match TRBD1. CDR1 is SGHRS and CDR2 is YFSETQ in the germline V gene. This CDR3 has 14 amino acids. V trimming: 3 bases; J trimming: 4 bases; junction bases outside the gene matches: 3. CDR3 sequence (DNA): TGCGCCAGCAGCTCAGGGGGCCTAGGAAACACCATATATTTT. Protein sequence: CASSSGGLGNTIYF.

The rearrangement joins TRBV5-1 to TRBJ2-7, with 9 bases lining up with TRBD2. CDR1 and CDR2 (germline): SGHRS, YFSETQ. The V segment lost 0 bases and the J segment 2 bases; nucleotides outside the gene matches: 6. The length of the CDR3 is 16 residues. Here the CDR3 reads CASSLVSSGDPYEQYF. As DNA, the CDR3 is TGCGCCAGCAGCTTGGTTTCTAGCGGGGACCCCTACGAGCAGTACTTC.

V gene TRBV5-1 combines with J gene TRBJ2-7; 10 bases agree with TRBD2. Germline trimming cut 0 bases from V and 2 bases from J; bases unmatched to any gene: 2. Per the germline V gene, CDR1 is SGHRS and CDR2 is YFSETQ. The CDR3 is 15 amino acids. CDR3 region: CASSLDGTSAYEQYF. In DNA form, the CDR3 reads TGCGCCAGCAGCTTGGATGGGACTAGCGCCTACGAGCAGTACTTC.

This clonotype was observed at least ten times. CDR3 region: CASTGQGSNQPQHF. CDR3 DNA sequence: TGTGCCAGCACAGGTCAGGGGAGCAATCAGCCCCAGCATTTT. This chain joins TRBV6-1 and TRBJ1-5; the D gene is possibly TRBD1 (6 bases). Trimming took off 7 bases at V and 1 base at J, with 11 bases between the two ends. This CDR3 comprises 14 residues. Germline loops: CDR1 MNHNS, CDR2 SASEGT.

V and J are TRBV6-1 and TRBJ2-7, with D possibly TRBD2 on 5 matching bases. CDR1 is MNHNS and CDR2 is SASEGT in the germline V gene. The CDR3 has 13 amino acids. Trimming removed 8 bases from V and 3 bases from J, with 14 bases in between. The CDR3 sequence is CASQRARDYEQYF. The DNA for the CDR3 is TGTGCCAGCCAGAGGGCAAGGGACTACGAGCAGTACTTC.

There are a few counts of this clonotype. V gene TRBV5-1 combines with J gene TRBJ2-2, with D hard to call. Germline CDR1 reads SGHRS; CDR2 reads YFSETQ. The CDR3 runs 14 residues. Trimming left V 7 bases short and J 6 bases short, with 16 bases between. The CDR3 protein is CASEKVVGAGELFF. The CDR3 DNA reads as TGCGCCAGCGAAAAGGTGGTTGGGGCCGGGGAGCTGTTTTTT.

V gene TRBV29-1 combines with J gene TRBJ1-1; D is unclear. Germline CDR1 is SQVTM and CDR2 is ANQGSEA. The CDR3 sequence is 12 residues long. Trimming shortened V by 7 bases and J by 2 bases, and 11 bases separated the two germline ends. This CDR3 reads CSATDLNTEAFF. DNA of the CDR3: TGCAGCGCGACTGATTTAAACACTGAAGCTTTCTTT.

At least ten counts were recorded for this clonotype. The genes are TRBV7-9 and TRBJ2-7; D is undetermined. The CDR3 spans 14 residues. The V end was cut by 4 bases, the J end by 3 bases, with 13 bases between. CDR1 SEHNR and CDR2 FQNEAQ come from the germline V gene (reference sequence). CDR3 region: CASSSAAHYYEQYF. CDR3 nucleotides: TGTGCCAGCAGCTCGGCCGCGCACTACTACGAGCAGTACTTC.

This clonotype was found many times. This chain joins TRBV6-1 and TRBJ2-3; D is possibly TRBD2 (5 bases). Germline CDR1 MNHNS, CDR2 SASEGT. V lost 7 bases to trimming and J lost 1 base, with 15 bases between them. The CDR3 runs to 15 residues. DNA for the CDR3: TGTGCCAGCAACAAGGACTTAATAGGCACAGATACGCAGTATTTT. As protein: CASNKDLIGTDTQYF.